This T cell receptor beta chain originates from a study of shared clonotypes between healthy human individuals. The CDR3 length is 14 residues. Germline V gene sequence: CDR1 KGHSH, CDR2 LQKENI. With 1 base removed from V and 4 bases from J, the gap between germline ends came to 9 bases. The assay was immunoSEQ multiplex PCR, and TCRdb's table has in-frame clones only and misses some. The profile covers about 1.1 million clones, with 70% to 85% appearing a single time and 0.89% taken by the ten largest. This chain connects TRBV18 to TRBJ2-3; perhaps TRBD2 as D (6 bases). The specimen sequenced was memory CD4+ T cells from PBMCs. The subset is: CD45RA-negative fraction. This receptor was obtained from a man younger than 30 in good health. Some clones in this sample may be carry-over from other donors' samples. CDR3 bases: TGTGCCAGCTCACCACTAGCGGACCCAGATACGCAGTATTTT. This encodes CASSPLADPDTQYF.